These T cell receptor beta chains were read from a single sample in a study of early T cells in non-severe SARS-CoV-2 infection. TCRdb passed the 5' RACE reads through MiXCR, listing each CDR3 protein once. This table has about 26,000 distinct CDR3 sequences, about 4.1% appearing once. Material: whole blood. Receptors were obtained from an adult who was a healthcare worker with PCR-confirmed SARS-CoV-2 infection or an uninfected control (not recorded which). Each CDR3 is given with its conserved first and last residue. The D gene is left open where the match is weak. Clone size appears in some rows only: once, few, many, or a class for an expanded clone.

d_call: NA
v_call: TRBV20-1
j_call: TRBJ1-5
clone_size: many
cdr3_aa: CSANGLTSDSNQPQHF
cdr3_nt: TGCAGTGCTAACGGGTTAACCTCAGATAGCAATCAGCCCCAGCATTTT

d_call: NA
v_call: TRBV5-8
j_call: TRBJ2-4
clone_size: many
cdr3_aa: CASSLGPNIQYF
cdr3_nt: TGTGCCAGCAGCTTGGGACCAAACATTCAGTACTTC

d_call: NA
v_call: TRBV15
j_call: TRBJ1-2
clone_size: many
cdr3_aa: CATSRIKEGYTF
cdr3_nt: TGTGCCACCAGCAGGATCAAGGAAGGCTACACCTTC

d_call: NA
v_call: TRBV7-4
j_call: TRBJ1-4
clone_size: few
cdr3_aa: CASSSQATNEKLFF
cdr3_nt: TGTGCCAGCAGCTCACAGGCAACTAATGAAAAACTGTTTTTT

d_call: NA
v_call: TRBV30
j_call: TRBJ1-1
clone_size: few
cdr3_aa: CAWKPPRGRYTEAFF
cdr3_nt: TGTGCCTGGAAACCCCCCCGGGGACGTTATACTGAAGCTTTCTTT

d_call: NA
v_call: TRBV29-1
j_call: TRBJ2-3
clone_size: NA
cdr3_aa: CSVRTPSTDTQYF
cdr3_nt: TGCAGCGTGAGGACACCTAGCACAGATACGCAGTATTTT

d_call: NA
v_call: TRBV10-3
j_call: TRBJ2-7
clone_size: many
cdr3_aa: CAIGDPGHTLSYEQYF
cdr3_nt: TGTGCCATCGGGGATCCGGGACATACACTCTCCTACGAGCAGTACTTC

d_call: NA
v_call: TRBV29-1
j_call: TRBJ1-4
clone_size: many
cdr3_aa: CSVVAMGAPATNEKLFF
cdr3_nt: TGCAGCGTTGTCGCTATGGGGGCCCCTGCAACTAATGAAAAACTGTTTTTT

d_call: TRBD1
v_call: TRBV2
j_call: TRBJ2-3
clone_size: many
cdr3_aa: CASSGPGQGARSTDTQYF
cdr3_nt: TGTGCCAGCAGTGGTCCGGGACAGGGGGCGCGTAGCACAGATACGCAGTATTTT

d_call: TRBD1
v_call: TRBV29-1
j_call: TRBJ2-7
clone_size: many
cdr3_aa: CSAVGQGNYEQYF
cdr3_nt: TGCAGCGCAGTGGGACAGGGGAACTACGAGCAGTACTTC

d_call: TRBD2
v_call: TRBV7-6
j_call: TRBJ2-5
clone_size: few
cdr3_aa: CASSFAGGPQETQYF
cdr3_nt: TGTGCCAGCAGCTTCGCGGGGGGGCCCCAAGAGACCCAGTACTTC

d_call: NA
v_call: TRBV7-3
j_call: TRBJ2-2
clone_size: many
cdr3_aa: CASSWDHRNTGELFF
cdr3_nt: TGTGCCAGCAGCTGGGACCACCGGAACACCGGGGAGCTGTTTTTT

d_call: NA
v_call: TRBV4-1
j_call: TRBJ2-1
clone_size: NA
cdr3_aa: CASSQDGLINEQFF
cdr3_nt: TGCGCCAGCAGCCAAGACGGACTAATCAATGAGCAGTTCTTC

d_call: NA
v_call: TRBV12-3/TRBV12-4
j_call: TRBJ1-4
clone_size: many
cdr3_aa: CASSLRRGNEKLFF
cdr3_nt: TGTGCCAGCAGTTTACGCAGAGGAAATGAAAAACTGTTTTTT

d_call: NA
v_call: TRBV5-1
j_call: TRBJ2-7
clone_size: many
cdr3_aa: CASSLGPGYEQYF
cdr3_nt: TGCGCCAGCAGCTTGGGTCCGGGCTACGAGCAGTACTTC

d_call: TRBD2
v_call: TRBV10-3
j_call: TRBJ2-5
clone_size: many
cdr3_aa: CAISSGTSVEETQYF
cdr3_nt: TGTGCCATCAGTTCCGGGACTAGCGTAGAAGAGACCCAGTACTTC

d_call: NA
v_call: TRBV3-1
j_call: TRBJ1-1
clone_size: many
cdr3_aa: CASSQVGGSEAFF
cdr3_nt: TGTGCCAGCAGCCAAGTTGGCGGGAGTGAAGCTTTCTTT

d_call: NA
v_call: TRBV11-3
j_call: TRBJ1-1
clone_size: many
cdr3_aa: CASSLGVNTEAFF
cdr3_nt: TGTGCCAGCAGCTTAGGGGTGAACACTGAAGCTTTCTTT

d_call: NA
v_call: TRBV25-1
j_call: TRBJ1-6
clone_size: many
cdr3_aa: CASSDTIKTVSNSPLHF
cdr3_nt: TGTGCCAGCAGTGATACCATTAAGACCGTCTCCAATTCACCCCTCCACTTT

d_call: TRBD1
v_call: TRBV4-3
j_call: TRBJ1-1
clone_size: many
cdr3_aa: CASSQDGTGVEENTEAFF
cdr3_nt: TGCGCCAGCAGCCAAGATGGAACAGGGGTGGAAGAGAACACTGAAGCTTTCTTT

d_call: NA
v_call: TRBV7-9
j_call: TRBJ1-1
clone_size: many
cdr3_aa: CASSLGGRDRGTEAFF
cdr3_nt: TGTGCCAGCAGCTTAGGGGGCAGGGATAGGGGCACTGAAGCTTTCTTT

d_call: NA
v_call: TRBV3-1
j_call: TRBJ2-3
clone_size: many
cdr3_aa: CASSQKVIGTQYF
cdr3_nt: TGTGCCAGCAGCCAAAAGGTCATAGGTACGCAGTATTTT

d_call: TRBD2
v_call: TRBV6-6
j_call: TRBJ2-5
clone_size: many
cdr3_aa: CASSYSLAAGAQYF
cdr3_nt: TGTGCCAGCAGTTACTCGCTAGCGGCCGGGGCCCAGTACTTC

d_call: TRBD2
v_call: TRBV20-1
j_call: TRBJ2-1
clone_size: NA
cdr3_aa: CSARVGLAGSYNEQFF
cdr3_nt: TGCAGTGCTAGAGTGGGACTAGCGGGATCCTACAATGAGCAGTTCTTC

d_call: NA
v_call: TRBV12-3/TRBV12-4
j_call: TRBJ2-1
clone_size: few
cdr3_aa: CASSPRVSSYNEQFF
cdr3_nt: TGTGCCAGCAGCCCCCGGGTAAGCTCCTACAATGAGCAGTTCTTC

d_call: NA
v_call: TRBV18
j_call: TRBJ1-2
clone_size: many
cdr3_aa: CASSPGQYYGYTF
cdr3_nt: TGTGCCAGCTCACCAGGACAGTACTATGGCTACACCTTC

d_call: NA
v_call: TRBV18
j_call: TRBJ2-7
clone_size: many
cdr3_aa: CASSPQSDSYEQYF
cdr3_nt: TGTGCCAGCTCACCCCAATCTGACTCCTACGAGCAGTACTTC

d_call: NA
v_call: TRBV7-9
j_call: TRBJ1-1
clone_size: many
cdr3_aa: CASSLAGQMNTEAFF
cdr3_nt: TGTGCCAGCAGCTTAGCCGGACAGATGAACACTGAAGCTTTCTTT

d_call: NA
v_call: TRBV6-2/TRBV6-3
j_call: TRBJ2-1
clone_size: many
cdr3_aa: CASSSEGYNEQFF
cdr3_nt: TGTGCCAGCAGTTCTGAGGGGTACAATGAGCAGTTCTTC

d_call: TRBD2
v_call: TRBV18
j_call: TRBJ2-5
clone_size: many
cdr3_aa: CASSHGLAGGETQYF
cdr3_nt: TGTGCCAGCTCACATGGACTAGCGGGGGGAGAGACCCAGTACTTC

d_call: NA
v_call: TRBV6-2/TRBV6-3
j_call: TRBJ1-5
clone_size: many
cdr3_aa: CASRDDSNQPQHF
cdr3_nt: TGTGCCAGCAGAGATGATAGCAATCAGCCCCAGCATTTT

d_call: NA
v_call: TRBV5-1
j_call: TRBJ1-2
clone_size: many
cdr3_aa: CASSLDRRGGYTF
cdr3_nt: TGCGCCAGCAGCTTGGACAGGAGGGGCGGCTACACCTTC

d_call: NA
v_call: TRBV29-1
j_call: TRBJ2-4
clone_size: NA
cdr3_aa: CSVEAGGGRSYF
cdr3_nt: TGCAGCGTTGAGGCTGGGGGTGGGCGCTCGTACTTC

d_call: TRBD1
v_call: TRBV18
j_call: TRBJ1-4
clone_size: NA
cdr3_aa: CASSPPGQGAGKLFF
cdr3_nt: TGTGCCAGCTCACCACCGGGACAGGGGGCCGGAAAACTGTTTTTT

d_call: TRBD2
v_call: TRBV19
j_call: TRBJ2-1
clone_size: many
cdr3_aa: CASSISGGAQGQFF
cdr3_nt: TGTGCCAGTAGTATTAGCGGGGGGGCCCAGGGGCAGTTCTTC

d_call: NA
v_call: TRBV20-1
j_call: TRBJ2-2
clone_size: many
cdr3_aa: CSARVLGTDTGELFF
cdr3_nt: TGCAGTGCTAGAGTCCTGGGAACAGACACCGGGGAGCTGTTTTTT

d_call: TRBD2
v_call: TRBV12-3/TRBV12-4
j_call: TRBJ2-5
clone_size: many
cdr3_aa: CASSAMGGLKTQYF
cdr3_nt: TGTGCCAGCAGTGCGATGGGGGGACTAAAGACCCAGTACTTC